This entry describes one T cell receptor (beta chain). Its antigen is still unknown. This sample is drawn from a study of T cells in narcolepsy. Findings of the study overall: Reportedly, autoreactive clonotypes were serially detected in patients' blood but not controls'. Same-patient CSF and blood CD4+ T cell clonotypes included HCRT-specific and TRIB2-specific autoreactive ones.

The CDR3 length is 13 residues. Germline values: CDR1 MRHNA, CDR2 SNTAGT. Trimming took 4 bases from V and 4 from J; bases not matched to a gene: 3. The table came from immunoSEQ multiplex PCR; TCRdb's copy has only in-frame clones and leaves some out. This sample yields 30,000 or so clones, of which approximately 83% are seen a single time; 0.91% belongs to the top ten. This TCR was sampled from a human donor with narcolepsy. Material: CD45RA- memory CD4+ T cells from PBMCs. The chain uses TRBV6-4 and TRBJ2-5; 7 bases are shared with TRBD1. This CDR3 reads CASSVNRGETQYF. For the CDR3, the DNA is TGTGCCAGCAGTGTGAACAGGGGAGAGACCCAGTACTTC.